These 18 T cell receptor beta chains came from one sample sequenced in a study of T cells after yellow fever vaccination. TCRdb reanalysed the 5' RACE reads using MiXCR and keeps one entry per CDR3 protein. The sample has 50,000 or so distinct CDR3 sequences; 7.4% are singletons. This sample comprised CD8+ T cells sorted from PBMCs, obtained roughly 14 days after the first yellow fever vaccination. The origin of the receptors is a man between 18 and 29 years old who received the YFV17D yellow fever vaccine.

There are a few counts of this clonotype. Its ends do not fully match the called genes, so a read error is possible. This sequence joins TRBV2 and TRBJ1-2, with a possible D match to TRBD1 (5 bases). CDR3 length equals 12 residues. Looked up from germline, CDR1 is SNHLY and CDR2 is FYNNEI. CDR3 residues: CASSRGNPRTLF. CDR3 sequence (DNA): TGTGCCAGCAGCCGGGGCAACCCTCGAACCCTCTTC.

This clonotype was observed many times. V gene TRBV20-1 combines with J gene TRBJ2-7, with D perhaps TRBD1 (6 bases). V was shortened by 5 bases and J by 3 bases, with 11 bases between the two germline ends. Germline V CDR1 and CDR2: DFQATT, SNEGSKA (reference sequence). There are 12 residues in the CDR3. The CDR3 here is CSAEPTGYEQYV. The CDR3 nucleotides are TGCAGTGCTGAGCCGACAGGCTACGAGCAGTACGTC.

This clonotype showed up many times. The V gene is TRBV11-2, the J gene TRBJ2-5, with TRBD2 as a possible D gene (6 bases). Germline V CDR1 and CDR2: SGHAT, FQNNGV. The ends were cut back, 3 bases at V and 5 bases at J, with 10 bases in the middle. The CDR3 has 13 residues. The CDR3 loop is CASSLGGAETQYF. CDR3 bases: TGTGCCAGCAGCTTGGGGGGAGCGGAGACCCAGTACTTC. Together with reference TRBV11-2 and TRBJ2-5, the CDR3 gives the full variable domain: EAGVAQSPRYKIIEKRQSVAFWCNPISGHATLYWYQQILGQGPKLLIQFQNNGVVDDSQLPKDRFSAERLKGVDSTLKIQPAKLEDSAVYLCASSLGGAETQYFGPGTRLLVL.

This clonotype was found many times. The chain couples TRBV29-1 to TRBJ2-7; TRBD1 aligns across 9 bases. Germline V lookup: CDR1 SQVTM, CDR2 ANQGSEA. This CDR3 has 14 amino acids. V lost 1 base, J lost 4 bases, and 5 bases stayed unmatched. Here the CDR3 DNA reads TGCAGCGTTGAAGGGGACAGGGAGACTTACGAGCAGTACTTC. It encodes CSVEGDRETYEQYF.

This clonotype has a count of ten or more. The chain is built from TRBV4-1 and TRBJ2-7, with TRBD2 as a possible D gene (5 bases). The CDR3 is 15 residues long. Germline V CDR1 and CDR2: MGHRA, YSYEKL. V gave up 3 bases and J gave up 5 bases, with 17 bases separating them. The chain's CDR3 is CASSQSVEALHEQYF. The CDR3 DNA reads TGCGCCAGCAGCCAGTCGGTGGAGGCGCTACACGAGCAGTACTTC.

Many counts were recorded for this clonotype. The chain joins TRBV6-5 to TRBJ1-2; unclear D gene. Germline CDR1 reads MNHEY; CDR2 reads SVGAGI. This CDR3 has 13 amino acids. Deletions cut 0 bases from V and 4 bases from J, with 6 bases between. CDR3 amino acids: CASSYSAAYGYTF. Written as DNA, the CDR3 is TGTGCCAGCAGTTACTCGGCAGCCTATGGCTACACCTTC.

The table lists this clonotype with a few counts. The chain recombines TRBV11-1 with TRBJ1-1; D gene uncertain. Germline V gives CDR1 SGHAT, CDR2 FQDESV (reference sequence). V was pared by 4 bases and J by 1 base, with 10 bases between. CDR3 size: 14 residues. CDR3: CASSWRRENTEAFF. The CDR3 nucleotides read TGTGCCAGCAGCTGGCGACGTGAGAACACTGAAGCTTTCTTT.

This clonotype was seen at least ten times. This chain uses TRBV27 with TRBJ2-5; either TRBD1 or TRBD2 may fit D (6 bases each). Germline assignment: CDR1 MNHEY and CDR2 SMNVEV (reference sequence). The CDR3 totals 13 residues. The V gene lost 4 bases and the J gene lost 1 base, with 7 bases spanning the gap. In DNA form, the CDR3 reads TGTGCCAGCAGTTGGGGGGCCCAAGAGACCCAGTACTTC. This encodes CASSWGAQETQYF.

This clonotype was seen ten or more times. V gene TRBV11-2 combines with J gene TRBJ2-3, with a tentative D call TRBD1 (5 bases). The CDR3 length is 15 residues. The germline gives CDR1 SGHAT, CDR2 FQNNGV. Deletions cut 4 bases from V and 1 base from J, with 12 bases between. The CDR3 nucleotides read TGTGCCAGCAGCTCCTCAGGGCGGCGCACAGATACGCAGTATTTT. Residues: CASSSSGRRTDTQYF.

This clonotype came up many times. The chain links TRBV4-2 to TRBJ2-1; 11 bases are a match to TRBD2. Per germline, CDR1 LGHNA and CDR2 YNFKEQ. The CDR3 runs to 16 residues. J gave up 4 bases and V 4 bases, and 6 bases lay outside the gene matches. This chain's CDR3 is CASSLETSGEYNEQFF. CDR3 DNA: TGTGCCAGCAGCCTTGAGACTAGCGGGGAATACAATGAGCAGTTCTTC.

This chain connects TRBV10-3 to TRBJ2-5, with 10 nucleotides matching TRBD1. Germline trimming cut 2 bases from V and 5 bases from J; bases unmatched to any gene: 8. This CDR3 contains 16 residues. Looked up from germline, CDR1 is ENHRY and CDR2 is SYGVKD. CDR3 DNA sequence: TGTGCCATCAGTGAGCGCGGGACAGGGGAGGGGGAGACCCAGTACTTC. Translation gives CAISERGTGEGETQYF.

Ten or more counts support this clonotype. The chain combines TRBV4-3 with TRBJ2-3; D unresolved. The germline V gene encodes CDR1 LGHNA and CDR2 YSLEER. The CDR3 length is 13 residues. The V and J ends lost 0 bases and 7 bases respectively, with 8 bases between them. This CDR3 reads CASSQDRHHTQYF. In DNA, the CDR3 is TGCGCCAGCAGCCAAGATCGTCACCATACGCAGTATTTT.

This clonotype was seen many times. CDR3 amino acids: CATGRRIAKNIQYF. The CDR3 region has the DNA TGTGCCACCGGGAGACGAATAGCCAAAAACATTCAGTACTTC. The J gene is TRBJ2-4, the V gene TRBV12-3 or TRBV12-4, with D tentatively TRBD2 (6 bases). Trimming left V 10 bases short and J 0 bases short, with 13 bases between. The CDR3 length is 14 residues.

This clonotype has a count of ten or more. The rearrangement links TRBV7-8 to TRBJ2-1; possible D gene TRBD1, 5 bases. CDR3 length: 15 amino acids. Trimming took 2 bases from V and 6 from J, leaving 14 bases between them. Germline V gives CDR1 SGHVS, CDR2 FQNEAQ. The CDR3 protein is CASSLNSGFGNEQFF. CDR3 sequence (DNA): TGTGCCAGCAGCTTAAATTCAGGGTTTGGCAATGAGCAGTTCTTC. The full variable domain, rest sourced from reference TRBV7-8 and TRBJ2-1, is GAGVSQSPRYKVAKRGQDVALRCDPISGHVSLFWYQQALGQGPEFLTYFQNEAQLDKSGLPSDRFFAERPEGSVSTLKIQRTQQEDSAVYLCASSLNSGFGNEQFFGPGTRLTVL.

With respect to this clonotype: This could be a read error, since a much larger clone is one nucleotide away. The V call is TRBV10-3, the J call TRBJ2-5; TRBD2 might be the D (6 bases). This CDR3 spans 16 amino acids. Between the trimmed V and J ends, which lost 4 bases and 4 bases, there was a span of 19 bases. Germline V gives CDR1 ENHRY, CDR2 SYGVKD. The CDR3 nucleotides read TGTGCCATCAGTGGCCCCGGGACTGGCGGCACAGAGACCCAGTACTTC. Its translation is CAISGPGTGGTETQYF.

V usage is TRBV6-1 and J usage is TRBJ2-1, with 7 bases fitting TRBD1. Germline CDR1 reads MNHNS; CDR2 reads SASEGT. The J segment lost 0 bases and the V segment lost 8 bases, leaving 7 bases of the junction unmatched. The CDR3 consists of 15 residues. The CDR3 is CASSLGQSSYNEQFF. CDR3 in DNA: TGTGCCAGCTCACTGGGACAGAGCTCCTACAATGAGCAGTTCTTC.

This clonotype was picked up many times. The chain is built from TRBV29-1 and TRBJ2-5; 12 bases line up with TRBD2. Per germline, CDR1 SQVTM and CDR2 ANQGSEA. The V and J ends lost 6 bases and 2 bases, in that order; junction bases with no gene match: 7. The CDR3 covers 15 residues. CDR3 bases: TGCAGCGTAGACGGACTAGCGGGGACTCAAGAGACCCAGTACTTC. This encodes CSVDGLAGTQETQYF.

This clonotype was seen just once. The chain is built from TRBV12-3 or TRBV12-4 and TRBJ2-3; D may match TRBD1 or TRBD2 (5 bases each). Deletions cut 3 bases from V and 9 bases from J, with 13 bases between. The CDR3 extends over 13 amino acids. The CDR3 sequence: CASSFLIRDTQYF. CDR3 sequence (DNA): TGTGCCAGCAGTTTCCTAATTAGGGACACGCAGTATTTT.